Given below is one T cell receptor (beta chain) in context. This record comes from a study of blood T cell repertoires in COVID-19. Germline lookup yields CDR1 KGHSH and CDR2 LQKENI. Trimming cost V 3 bases and J 1 base, with 9 bases left between them. This CDR3 contains 14 residues. Study processing details: Researchers report that nucleated cell counts were estimated from reference gene primer amplification. Sequencing was performed with immunoSEQ multiplex PCR; in TCRdb, only in-frame clones are kept and a portion is missing. The V and J calls and clone size are taken from that table; D and trimming were inferred from the DNA. The table shows approximately 160,000 clones, with less than 85% occurring only once. Clinical histories supplied by participants themselves formed the basis of cohort assignment.

This receptor was identified in a woman in her 50s who had recovered from COVID-19. The chain couples TRBV18 to TRBJ2-5; D perhaps matches TRBD1 (5 bases). The sequenced sample consisted of PBMCs or T cells enriched from blood (not recorded which). This CDR3 reads CASSPVDSQETQYF. The CDR3 nucleotides are TGTGCCAGCTCACCCGTAGACAGCCAAGAGACCCAGTACTTC.